The following is a T cell receptor (beta chain) sequence with its context. Its antigen is not known. The primer mix had 60 Vbeta and 13 Jbeta primers. Clones were sequenced by immunoSEQ multiplex PCR, and TCRdb holds only the in-frame ones, with some missing. The sample table sets out approximately 79,000 clones. The sample is drawn from a study of cytomegalovirus exposure and HLA in healthy donors. Study outcomes and limitations: A few chains tied to CMV proved CMV antigen-specific in vitro. Reportedly, a later analysis found an Asian-associated ancestry cluster had fewer N-insertions than the roughly 700-donor mean. In the analysis, some V segments, TRBV6-2 and TRBV6-3 included, were excluded as indistinguishable.

It was healthy bone marrow donors who served as donors. Germline V lookup: CDR1 SQVTM, CDR2 ANQGSEA. The CDR3 is 11 amino acids. Trimming took 0 bases from V and 6 from J, leaving 5 bases between them. The chain uses TRBV29-1 and TRBJ1-2, with a possible D match to TRBD1 (5 bases). The sequenced sample was PBMCs. This receptor was identified in a man aged 40-55 years in good health and CMV-seronegative. The CDR3 protein is CSVEDRDGYTF. The DNA of the CDR3 is TGCAGCGTTGAAGACAGGGATGGCTACACCTTC.